One sample yielded the 13 T cell receptor beta chains listed below, sequenced in a study of T cell repertoires in cytomegalovirus infection (dated by TCRdb to the late 2010s). TCRdb lists the instrument as Illumina HiSeq 1500. TCRdb trimmed public reads at Q25 via fastp, called clones via MiXCR and kept in-frame beta chains. Each entry is one CDR3 protein sequence, shown with its most common DNA and genes. Here the sample has around 900,000 distinct CDR3 sequences; less than 35% occur a single time. Around 15% of the sample rests with the top ten. For these receptors, no antigen is known. The treatment or condition label, read with the paper, signifies: in vitro stimulation with specific CMV peptide epitopes to enrich CMV-specific T cells. This specimen consisted of cultured CD8+ T cells from PBMCs, obtained from culture after CMV antigen stimulation. The receptors originated from a human donor in good health (CMV status not recorded). Some clones in this sample may be carry-over from other donors' samples.

This clonotype was seen a handful of times. V usage is TRBV6-1 and J usage is TRBJ1-1, with 8 bases identical to TRBD1. The CDR3 contains 14 residues. Germline CDR1 reads MNHNS; CDR2 reads SASEGT. Trimming removed 3 bases from V and 5 bases from J; junction bases left unmatched: 5. The CDR3 protein is CASSEVTGVTEAFF. DNA of the CDR3: TGTGCCAGCAGTGAGGTGACAGGGGTTACTGAAGCTTTCTTT.

This chain connects TRBV5-4 to TRBJ2-5; 7 bases map to TRBD2. V lost 2 bases and J lost 4; bases outside the gene matches: 5. Germline V CDR1 and CDR2: SGHNT, YYREEE (reference sequence). The CDR3 has 14 amino acids. The CDR3 protein is CASSFPGRGETQYF. The CDR3 DNA is TGTGCCAGCAGCTTTCCGGGGAGGGGAGAGACCCAGTACTTC. Using reference TRBV5-4 and TRBJ2-5 for the parts outside the CDR3, the full variable domain is ETGVTQSPTHLIKTRGQQVTLRCSSQSGHNTVSWYQQALGQGPQFIFQYYREEENGRGNFPPRFSGLQFPNYSSELNVNALELDDSALYLCASSFPGRGETQYFGPGTRLLVL.

The chain employs TRBV11-3 and TRBJ2-2; 7 nucleotides align to TRBD2. The CDR3 covers 15 residues. Germline V gene data show CDR1 as SGHNT and CDR2 as YENEEA. J lost 3 bases, V lost 5 bases, and 6 bases had no gene match. The CDR3 reads CASSPERGHTGELFF. In nucleotides, the CDR3 is TGTGCCAGCAGCCCCGAGCGGGGCCACACCGGGGAGCTGTTTTTT.

This clonotype appeared many times. The chain combines TRBV7-6 with TRBJ2-1; 8 nucleotides match TRBD1. This CDR3 has 16 residues. Germline V gives CDR1 SGHVS, CDR2 FNYEAQ. V lost 5 bases to trimming and J lost 3 bases; unmatched junction nucleotides: 9. CDR3 in DNA: TGTGCCAGCAGCGCGACAGGGGCCCTGGGCTACAATGAGCAGTTCTTC. Protein sequence: CASSATGALGYNEQFF. The full variable domain, rest sourced from reference TRBV7-6 and TRBJ2-1, is GAGVSQSPRYKVTKRGQDVALRCDPISGHVSLYWYRQALGQGPEFLTYFNYEAQQDKSGLPNDRFSAERPEGSISTLTIQRTEQRDSAMYRCASSATGALGYNEQFFGPGTRLTVL.

The gene calls are TRBV29-1 and TRBJ1-1; 7 nucleotides match TRBD1. V was pared by 6 bases and J by 8 bases, with 6 bases of the junction left unmatched. This CDR3 comprises 11 residues. The germline gives CDR1 SQVTM, CDR2 ANQGSEA. CDR3 sequence reads: CSVLGTDEAFF. The CDR3 DNA sequence: TGCAGCGTGTTGGGGACAGACGAAGCTTTCTTT.

This clonotype was seen many times. The V and J genes are TRBV6-1 and TRBJ2-5, with D possibly matching TRBD2 (5 bases). V lost 2 bases, J lost 0 bases, and 16 bases lay in between. CDR1 is MNHNS, CDR2 SASEGT, per germline. The length of the CDR3 is 17 residues. In DNA form, the CDR3 reads TGTGCCAGCAGTGAAAGAGGGCTCATGCTGTACCAAGAGACCCAGTACTTC. As protein: CASSERGLMLYQETQYF.

This clonotype was picked up a small number of times. The rearrangement links TRBV6-1 to TRBJ1-2; 7 nucleotides align to TRBD1. The CDR3 has 19 residues. Germline CDR1 and CDR2: MNHNS and SASEGT. The junction had 20 bases not matched to a gene; V was cut back by 3 bases and J by 4 bases. The CDR3 bases are TGTGCCAGCAGTGACCACGTCCCGGGACAGCTACGGGTCGTCTATGGCTACACCTTC. This codes for CASSDHVPGQLRVVYGYTF.

To note about this clonotype: A much larger clone differs by one base, so this may be a read error. CDR3 nucleotides: TGTGCCAGCAACTTAGGGGGGATGGAGCACACCGGGGAGCTGTTTTTT. Amino acid sequence: CASNLGGMEHTGELFF. The chain recombines TRBV7-2 with TRBJ2-2, with D perhaps being TRBD1 or TRBD2 (6 bases each). CDR3 size: 16 residues. The germline CDR1 and CDR2 sequences are SGHTA and FQGNSA.

A few counts support this clonotype. This rearrangement joins TRBV12-3 or TRBV12-4 to TRBJ1-2, with D unclear. V was cut by 6 bases and J by 8 bases, with 19 bases left in between. The CDR3 loop spans 14 amino acids. The CDR3 DNA follows: TGTGCCAGCAGGCGCACTCTACCCTGGGAAGGCTACACCTTC. This gives the protein CASRRTLPWEGYTF.

The chain recombines TRBV20-1 with TRBJ2-3, with a weak D call TRBD1 (5 bases). Germline CDR1 is DFQATT and CDR2 is SNEGSKA (reference sequence). Trimming stripped 2 bases from V and 4 bases from J, with 16 bases between. The CDR3 loop spans 15 amino acids. The CDR3 DNA reads TGCAGTGCTAGACCCGCAGGGTCCCTTCCAGATACGCAGTATTTT. Protein sequence: CSARPAGSLPDTQYF.

This clonotype was observed a few times. This chain joins TRBV18 and TRBJ1-2; unclear D gene. Between the trimmed V and J ends, which lost 2 bases and 8 bases, there was a span of 15 bases. The V gene's germline CDR1 is KGHSH and CDR2 LQKENI. This CDR3 spans 14 amino acids. This CDR3 reads CASSPEGFAYGYTF. The CDR3 DNA sequence: TGTGCCAGCTCACCAGAGGGTTTTGCCTACGGCTACACCTTC.

The chain is built from TRBV13 and TRBJ2-3, with TRBD2 matching over 13 bases. Looked up from germline, CDR1 is PRHDT and CDR2 is FYEKMQ (reference sequence). This CDR3 region has 17 residues. The V and J ends lost 5 bases and 2 bases, in that order; junction bases with no gene match: 7. CDR3 bases: TGTGCCAGCAGCACTCGACTAGCGGGGGGAGACACAGATACGCAGTATTTT. This sequence encodes CASSTRLAGGDTDTQYF.

Many counts were recorded for this clonotype. V gene TRBV12-3 or TRBV12-4 combines with J gene TRBJ1-1; 7 nucleotides match TRBD1. This CDR3 spans 14 amino acids. V shed 5 bases, J shed 4 bases, and the junction held 7 bases outside the gene matches. The CDR3 loop reads CASSPTGLGTEAFF. In DNA, the CDR3 is TGTGCCAGCAGTCCGACAGGGTTGGGCACTGAAGCTTTCTTT.